The next 25 T cell receptor beta chains were all read from a single sample in a study of T cell clonotyping in hematopoietic cell transplantation. The method was immunoSEQ multiplex PCR; TCRdb's version includes in-frame clones alone and lacks a portion of them. The profile shows about 29,000 clones, approximately 90% of them singletons. The input for sequencing was PBMCs, taken 100 days after allogeneic stem cell transplant. The source of these receptors is a female patient aged 50 to 65 who had an allogeneic stem cell transplant from a related donor, so the T cells may come from the graft donor. Some clones in this sample may be carry-over from other donors' samples.

The chain links TRBV4-2 to TRBJ1-1; a weak D match, TRBD1 (5 bases). V lost 0 bases, J lost 5 bases, and 10 bases lay in between. CDR3 length: 14 residues. Per the germline V gene, CDR1 is LGHNA and CDR2 is YNFKEQ. The CDR3 loop reads CASSQDLRGTEAFF. The CDR3 DNA reads as TGTGCCAGCAGCCAAGATCTCCGGGGGACTGAAGCTTTCTTT.

The V call is TRBV5-4, the J call TRBJ1-1; no firm D call. Germline V lookup: CDR1 SGHNT, CDR2 YYREEE (reference sequence). V dropped 0 bases and J dropped 9 bases, with 15 bases sitting between them. The CDR3 runs 14 residues. The CDR3 protein is CASSLALDEEKAFF. As DNA, the CDR3 is TGTGCCAGCAGCTTGGCCTTGGACGAGGAGAAAGCTTTCTTT.

The chain combines TRBV18 with TRBJ2-3, with a possible D match to TRBD1 (6 bases). This CDR3 is built from 16 residues. V was trimmed by 3 bases and J by 8 bases, leaving 21 bases between them. Germline V gene data show CDR1 as KGHSH and CDR2 as LQKENI. CDR3 protein: CASSPSQGLRLGTQYF. CDR3 coding DNA: TGTGCCAGCTCACCGAGCCAGGGGCTACGACTTGGTACGCAGTATTTT.

The chain recombines TRBV7-2 with TRBJ2-1; D ambiguous. Germline-derived CDR1 and CDR2 are SGHTA and FQGNSA. CDR3 length equals 12 residues. Trimming shortened V by 0 bases and J by 8 bases, and 5 bases separated the two germline ends. Here the CDR3 DNA reads TGTGCCAGCAGCTTAGCGGGGTATGAGCAGTTCTTC. Amino acids: CASSLAGYEQFF.

V usage is TRBV19 and J usage is TRBJ1-6; TRBD1 might be the D (5 bases). CDR3 size: 13 residues. The V end was cut by 7 bases, the J end by 10 bases, with 14 bases between. In germline, CDR1 is LNHDA, CDR2 SQIVND (reference sequence). The CDR3 protein is CASMGRAGSPLHF. CDR3 in DNA: TGTGCCAGTATGGGCAGGGCAGGCTCACCCCTCCACTTT.

The sample holds one count of this clone. The V call is TRBV7-2, the J call TRBJ2-7; D uncertain. In germline, CDR1 is SGHTA, CDR2 FQGNSA. The V end lost 6 bases, the J end lost 1 base, and 16 bases lay between the germline ends. The CDR3 is 15 amino acids. The chain's CDR3 is CASSSRRTESYEQYF. CDR3 nucleotide sequence: TGTGCCAGCAGTTCGAGAAGGACGGAGTCCTACGAGCAGTACTTC.

As to this clone: In this CDR3 the conserved last residue, phenylalanine or tryptophan, is missing, so a read error is likely. Because the CDR3's place on the DNA is in doubt, the DNA is left out and the CDR3 is given as listed by TCRdb. This chain links TRBV5-6 with TRBJ1-2; TRBD1, as called in the table, went unchecked against the DNA. The CDR3 numbers 12 amino acids, ends counted. Looked up from germline, CDR1 is SGHDT and CDR2 is YYEEEE. CDR3 amino acids: CASSMGQGARLG.

V gene TRBV5-4 combines with J gene TRBJ1-5; no definite D call. CDR3 length: 12 residues. CDR1 and CDR2 (germline): SGHNT, YYREEE (reference sequence). The V and J ends lost 4 bases and 4 bases respectively, with 6 bases between them. In DNA, the CDR3 is TGTGCCAGCAGCGCGGGGAATCAGCCCCAGCATTTT. Its protein is CASSAGNQPQHF.

The J gene is TRBJ1-2, the V gene TRBV9; the D gene is possibly TRBD1 (5 bases). The germline CDR1 and CDR2 sequences are SGDLS and YYNGEE. With 0 bases removed from V and 2 bases from J, the gap between germline ends came to 11 bases. The CDR3 has 15 amino acids. The CDR3 DNA reads TGTGCCAGCAGCGTAGCCGGAGGGGTCAACTATGGCTACACCTTC. Translation gives CASSVAGGVNYGYTF.

This sequence joins TRBV6-1 and TRBJ2-2; D is undetermined. CDR1 and CDR2 (germline): MNHNS, SASEGT. This CDR3 contains 13 residues. Trimming took 7 bases from V and 8 from J, leaving 14 bases between them. CDR3 region: CASTARAPGELFF. For the CDR3, the DNA is TGTGCCAGCACGGCTCGGGCGCCGGGGGAGCTGTTTTTT.

This chain joins TRBV21-1 and TRBJ2-5; whether TRBD2, the table's D call, matches the DNA was not checked. TRBV21-1 is assigned pseudogene status. This CDR3 contains 16 residues. The CDR3 protein is CASSKELAGVQETQYF. CDR3 nucleotides: TGTGCCAGCAGCAAAGAACTAGCGGGGGTCCAAGAGACCCAGTACTTC.

The rearrangement joins TRBV7-9 to TRBJ1-1; D gene unclear. Trimming took 10 bases from V and 3 from J, leaving 9 bases between them. CDR3 length equals 11 residues. The V gene's germline CDR1 is SEHNR and CDR2 FQNEAQ (reference sequence). CDR3: CAIKEDTEAFF. The CDR3 coding sequence is TGTGCCATCAAAGAGGACACTGAAGCTTTCTTT.

The CDR3 coding sequence is TGTGCCAGCAGCCCTGGACAGGGCGGCGGCTCCTACGAGCAGTACTTC. It translates to CASSPGQGGGSYEQYF. This chain uses TRBV7-6 with TRBJ2-7; TRBD1 matches 8 bases. Germline V gene data show CDR1 as SGHVS and CDR2 as FNYEAQ. CDR3 length: 16 residues. Unmatched junction bases numbered 9, after V lost 5 bases and J lost 0 bases.

This clone was observed once. The chain joins TRBV5-4 to TRBJ1-2; D ambiguous. The CDR3 loop spans 19 amino acids. Trimming shortened V by 0 bases and J by 2 bases, and 23 bases separated the two germline ends. The germline gives CDR1 SGHNT, CDR2 YYREEE (reference sequence). For the CDR3, the DNA is TGTGCCAGCAGCTTGGAGCCGGTGCCGGTGACTTTCTCGAACTATGGCTACACCTTC. This codes for CASSLEPVPVTFSNYGYTF.

V gene TRBV7-2 combines with J gene TRBJ2-3; D is perhaps TRBD1 or TRBD2 (6 bases each). Trimming cost V 5 bases and J 2 bases, with 14 bases left between them. CDR1 SGHTA and CDR2 FQGNSA come from the germline V gene. The CDR3 is 15 amino acids. CDR3 coding DNA: TGTGCCAGCAGCCCCGTAGGGGGGCCCACAGATACGCAGTATTTT. Its translation: CASSPVGGPTDTQYF.

This clone was counted a single time. The gene calls are TRBV4-2 and TRBJ2-6; D is undetermined. V was cut by 0 bases and J by 0 bases, with 6 bases left in between. The germline CDR1 and CDR2 sequences are LGHNA and YNFKEQ. The CDR3 totals 16 residues. The CDR3 spells CASSQEVSSGANVLTF. The CDR3 DNA sequence: TGTGCCAGCAGCCAAGAGGTGAGCTCTGGGGCCAACGTCCTGACTTTC.

The chain recombines TRBV6-6 with TRBJ2-2; perhaps TRBD1 as D (6 bases). V lost 4 bases and J lost 0, with 12 bases in between. Per the germline V gene, CDR1 is MNHNY and CDR2 is SVGAGI (reference sequence). CDR3 length equals 16 residues. This CDR3 reads CASSWNRAPNTGELFF. The CDR3 region has the DNA TGTGCCAGCAGTTGGAACAGGGCACCGAACACCGGGGAGCTGTTTTTT.

The rearrangement links TRBV13 to TRBJ1-6; the D is unclear. Between the trimmed V and J ends, which lost 4 bases and 1 base, there was a span of 11 bases. CDR1 and CDR2 (germline): PRHDT, FYEKMQ (reference sequence). The CDR3 spans 16 residues. As DNA, the CDR3 is TGTGCCAGCAGCTCCAGACGAGGATCCTATAATTCACCCCTCCACTTT. It translates to CASSSRRGSYNSPLHF.

In its sample, this clone was seen once. The genes are TRBV6-1 and TRBJ2-7; D remains unclear. The germline V and J ends were trimmed by 1 base and 6 bases, with 10 bases remaining between them. Germline lookup yields CDR1 MNHNS and CDR2 SASEGT. The CDR3 contains 13 residues. CDR3 in amino acids: CASSEVTEVEQYF. The CDR3, as DNA: TGTGCCAGCAGTGAAGTTACAGAGGTCGAGCAGTACTTC.

V usage is TRBV27 and J usage is TRBJ1-5; tentatively, D is TRBD1 (5 bases). Trimming removed 2 bases from V and 15 bases from J, with 14 bases in between. The CDR3 runs 12 residues. Germline V gives CDR1 MNHEY, CDR2 SMNVEV (reference sequence). CDR3 in DNA: TGTGCCAGCAGTTTACTCGGGCAGGGTCTGCATTTT. It yields the protein CASSLLGQGLHF.

V usage is TRBV7-7 and J usage is TRBJ1-3; D gene uncertain. The V end was cut by 5 bases, the J end by 4 bases, with 9 bases between. There are 13 residues in the CDR3. Germline assignment: CDR1 SSHAT and CDR2 FNYEAQ (reference sequence). Here the CDR3 reads CASSAQLGNTIYF. CDR3 nucleotide sequence: TGTGCCAGCAGCGCGCAACTCGGAAACACCATATATTTT.

This chain connects TRBV4-2 to TRBJ1-2; perhaps TRBD1 as D (6 bases). V was cut by 0 bases and J by 0 bases, with 11 bases left in between. The germline gives CDR1 LGHNA, CDR2 YNFKEQ. The CDR3 runs to 16 residues. The CDR3 is CASSQDEGDPNYGYTF. CDR3 bases: TGTGCCAGCAGCCAAGATGAGGGGGATCCTAACTATGGCTACACCTTC.

The genes are TRBV7-9 and TRBJ1-2; D ambiguous. The length of the CDR3 is 16 residues. Trimming removed 0 bases at V and 4 bases at J, with 15 bases between. From germline, CDR1 is SEHNR and CDR2 FQNEAQ (reference sequence). The CDR3 reads CASSLARAGGRYGYTF. CDR3 in DNA: TGTGCCAGCAGCTTAGCCCGGGCAGGTGGTCGCTATGGCTACACCTTC.

The chain carries TRBV30 and TRBJ2-7; TRBD1 is a possible D gene (6 bases). Germline CDR1 reads GTSNPN; CDR2 reads SVGIG (reference sequence). There are 13 residues in the CDR3. V was cut by 8 bases and J by 2 bases, with 16 bases left in between. DNA for the CDR3: TGTGCCGCGACTGGGCAGGGGCCCTACGAGCAGTACTTC. It is translated as CAATGQGPYEQYF.

The chain links TRBV6-5 to TRBJ1-1, with a possible D match to TRBD1 (5 bases). Trimming shortened V by 10 bases and J by 2 bases, and 17 bases separated the two germline ends. This CDR3 is 14 amino acids long. CDR1 and CDR2 from the germline V gene are MNHEY and SVGAGI. The CDR3 nucleotides read TGTGCCACCCACCGGGGGGTAAGAAACACTGAAGCTTTCTTT. Amino acid sequence: CATHRGVRNTEAFF.